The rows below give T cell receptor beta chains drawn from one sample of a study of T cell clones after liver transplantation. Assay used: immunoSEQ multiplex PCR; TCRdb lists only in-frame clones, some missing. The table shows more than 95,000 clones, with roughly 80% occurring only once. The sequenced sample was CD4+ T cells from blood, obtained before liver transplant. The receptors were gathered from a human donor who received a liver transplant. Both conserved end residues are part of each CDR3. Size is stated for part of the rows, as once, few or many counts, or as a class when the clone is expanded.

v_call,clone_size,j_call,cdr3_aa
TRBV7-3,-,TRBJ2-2,CASSSGLAGVTGELFF
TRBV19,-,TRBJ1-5,CASSRGRAQGNQPQHF
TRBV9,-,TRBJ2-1,CASSVKDRGLNEQFF
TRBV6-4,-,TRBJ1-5,CASRTVNQPQHF
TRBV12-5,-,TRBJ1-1,CASADIGTEAFF
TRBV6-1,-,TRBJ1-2,CASSEAQRNYGYTF
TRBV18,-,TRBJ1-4,CASSPTPGATNEKLFF
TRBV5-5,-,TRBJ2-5,CASSLRSGKETQYF
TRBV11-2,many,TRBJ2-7,CASRGPAYEQYF
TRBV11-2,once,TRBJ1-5,CASSLDRGRNQPQHF
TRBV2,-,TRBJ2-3,CASSVPGPSDTQYF
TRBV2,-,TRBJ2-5,CARGSAGGETQYF
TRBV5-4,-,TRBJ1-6,CASSLTGGGVDSPLHF
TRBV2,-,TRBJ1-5,CASSRDINQPQHF
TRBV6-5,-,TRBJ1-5,CASSEVFSGQPQHF
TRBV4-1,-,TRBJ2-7,CASSHPLVGYEQYF
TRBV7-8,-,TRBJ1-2,CASSLISAVPYGYTF
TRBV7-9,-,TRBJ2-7,CASSLVRLSGGREGREQYF
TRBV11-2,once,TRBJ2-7,CASSSEGLRLSGQYF
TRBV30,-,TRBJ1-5,CAWSGGGNQPQHF
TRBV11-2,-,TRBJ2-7,CASSRTPSYEQYF
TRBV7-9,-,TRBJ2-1,CASSPPLGGGAYNEQFF
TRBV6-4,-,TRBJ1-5,CASSEGPGQPQHF
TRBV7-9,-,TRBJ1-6,CASSRGQGGNSPLHF
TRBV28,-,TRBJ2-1,CASSPFRLDEQFF
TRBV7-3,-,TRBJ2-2,CASSFRAGANTGELFF
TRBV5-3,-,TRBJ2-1,CARSHVASHNEQFF
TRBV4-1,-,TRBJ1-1,CASSHTGIRVAEAFF
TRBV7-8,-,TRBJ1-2,CASSSSAQGPLNYGYTF
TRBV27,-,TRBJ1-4,CASSWTAHNEKLFF
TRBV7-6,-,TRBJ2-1,CASSLEGLAAYNEQFF
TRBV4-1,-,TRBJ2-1,CASSHVTPTNEQFF
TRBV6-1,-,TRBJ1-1,CASSEVRNTEAFF
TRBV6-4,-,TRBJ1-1,CASRNLPNTEAFF
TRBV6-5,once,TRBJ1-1,CASSYPGSPGTEAFF
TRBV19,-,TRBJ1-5,CASSIRYGNQPQHF
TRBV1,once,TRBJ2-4,CTSSQDLQETRRRAKNIQYF
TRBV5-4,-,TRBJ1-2,CASSLGQGGVYGYTF
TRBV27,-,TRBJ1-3,CASSLVQGHTIYF
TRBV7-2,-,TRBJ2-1,CASSLDVGRGYNEQFF
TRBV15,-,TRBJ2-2,CATSRLPRRGNTGELFF
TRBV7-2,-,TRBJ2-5,CASSLSSYLGETQYF
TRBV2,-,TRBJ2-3,CARTWAGGSDTQYF
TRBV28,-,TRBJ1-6,CASSFRGGRVSPLHF
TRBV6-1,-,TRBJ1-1,CASSGQGLGDTEAFF
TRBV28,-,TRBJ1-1,CAGKPLGVNTEAFF
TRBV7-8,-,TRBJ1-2,CASSPDGDYGYTF
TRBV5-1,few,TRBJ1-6,CASSTGVSNSPLHF
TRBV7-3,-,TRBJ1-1,CASSFRGPDTEAFF
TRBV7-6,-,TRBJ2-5,CASSFDRVQETQYF
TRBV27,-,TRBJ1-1,CASSFRSEAFF
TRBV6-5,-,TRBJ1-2,CASSTRGGYTF
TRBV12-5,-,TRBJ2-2,CASGPTSGRNTGELFF
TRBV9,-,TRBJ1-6,CASSVSDRGNSPLHF
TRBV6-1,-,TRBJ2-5,CASSEIQGARETQYF